This entry is about one TCR beta chain. They built TCR cDNA with 5'RACE template switching, a step that put in a universal primer site and UMIs. TCRdb recomputed calls from the 5' RACE reads with MiXCR, one row per CDR3 protein. The sample lists hundreds of thousands of distinct CDR3 sequences; roughly 13% were seen once. These data belong to a study of T cells after yellow fever vaccination. CDR3 length: 15 amino acids. The J segment lost 6 bases and the V segment lost 4 bases, leaving 8 bases of the junction unmatched. The origin of this receptor is a man younger than 45 who received the YFV17D yellow fever vaccine. The sample consisted of PBMCs, taken on the day of the yellow fever booster vaccination. The chain carries TRBV12-3 or TRBV12-4 and TRBJ1-5; 8 nucleotides match TRBD1. The CDR3 DNA follows: TGTGCCAGCAGTTGGGGAGGACAGGGAAGTCAGCCCCAGCATTTT. Its translation: CASSWGGQGSQPQHF.